What follows are 8 T cell receptor beta chains derived from one specimen sequenced in a study of T-cell memory formation after mild COVID-19. TCRdb redid the calling of the 5' RACE reads with MiXCR, one entry per CDR3 protein. The sample records roughly 120,000 distinct CDR3 sequences, 15% to 20% being singletons. Sequenced: PBMCs or a T cell subset sorted from them (not recorded which). All receptors derive from an adult woman who had mild COVID-19 (a few samples of this study predate the infection). Cell type and time point are not known.

The chain is built from TRBV5-1 and TRBJ2-1; 12 bases line up with TRBD2. Trimming at V came to 4 bases and at J to 7 bases, leaving 3 bases not matched to a gene. The CDR3 has 14 amino acids. The germline gives CDR1 SGHRS, CDR2 YFSETQ. The CDR3 here is CASSTGLAGNEQFF. In DNA, the CDR3 is TGCGCCAGCAGCACGGGACTAGCGGGTAATGAGCAGTTCTTC.

This clonotype was counted between two and nine times. V gene TRBV9 combines with J gene TRBJ2-1; 12 nucleotides match TRBD2. Per the germline V gene, CDR1 is SGDLS and CDR2 is YYNGEE. The CDR3 has 15 amino acids. V shed 2 bases and J 6 bases; nucleotides not matched to a gene: 3. CDR3 in amino acids: CASSVLAGGPNEQFF. For the CDR3, the DNA is TGTGCCAGCAGCGTTCTAGCGGGAGGGCCCAATGAGCAGTTCTTC. The whole variable domain, remainder taken from reference TRBV9 and TRBJ2-1, is DSGVTQTPKHLITATGQRVTLRCSPRSGDLSVYWYQQSLDQGLQFLIQYYNGEERAKGNILERFSAQQFPDLHSELNLSSLELGDSALYFCASSVLAGGPNEQFFGPGTRLTVL.

The chain has TRBV7-9 and TRBJ2-5; either TRBD1 or TRBD2 may supply D (6 bases each). The V end lost 4 bases, the J end lost 5 bases, and 17 bases lay between the germline ends. The CDR3 extends over 15 amino acids. In germline, CDR1 is SEHNR, CDR2 FQNEAQ (reference sequence). Here the CDR3 DNA reads TGTGCCAGCAGCTCCAGGCAGGGGAGGAGGGAGACCCAGTACTTC. The encoded protein is CASSSRQGRRETQYF.

This clonotype showed up just a few times. The V gene is TRBV30, the J gene TRBJ1-5, with D perhaps matching TRBD1 (6 bases). V gave up 0 bases and J gave up 6 bases, with 9 bases separating them. The CDR3 extends over 13 amino acids. Germline V gene sequence: CDR1 GTSNPN, CDR2 SVGIG (reference sequence). The DNA of the CDR3 is TGTGCCTGGAGTGTGGCAGGGGCTCAGCCCCAGCATTTT. It encodes CAWSVAGAQPQHF.

The chain joins TRBV7-9 to TRBJ2-7; 7 nucleotides line up with TRBD1. There are 13 residues in the CDR3. The germline CDR1 and CDR2 sequences are SEHNR and FQNEAQ (reference sequence). The V gene end was trimmed by 5 bases and the J gene end by 7 bases; junction bases not matched to a gene: 8. The CDR3 nucleotides read TGTGCCAGCAGCACACGGGACAGAGAGGAGCAGTACTTC. It translates to CASSTRDREEQYF.

The V call is TRBV27, the J call TRBJ2-1; the D is unclear. Germline values: CDR1 MNHEY, CDR2 SMNVEV (reference sequence). Trimming took 3 bases from V and 13 from J, leaving 16 bases between them. The CDR3 is 13 residues long. The CDR3 bases are TGTGCCAGCAGTTTTGACGCTAGGGTGAAACAGTTCTTC. Translated, it gives CASSFDARVKQFF.

The chain recombines TRBV7-3 with TRBJ2-7; D is ambiguous. The CDR3 has 15 amino acids. Trimming pared 4 bases from V and 2 bases from J, leaving 15 bases between. Germline loops: CDR1 SGHTA, CDR2 FQGTGA. The CDR3 loop is CASSSTPVGTYEQYF. The CDR3, as DNA: TGTGCCAGCAGCTCAACTCCGGTGGGGACCTACGAGCAGTACTTC.

This chain connects TRBV29-1 to TRBJ2-5; possibly TRBD1 for D (5 bases). Germline V gene sequence: CDR1 SQVTM, CDR2 ANQGSEA. The CDR3 sequence is 14 residues long. V was cut by 7 bases and J by 1 base, with 16 bases left in between. As DNA, the CDR3 is TGCAGCGGGGCGCACAGGAGAGGCCAAGAGACCCAGTACTTC. Translated, it gives CSGAHRRGQETQYF. The entire variable domain, with the rest obtained from reference TRBV29-1 and TRBJ2-5, is as follows: SAVISQKPSRDICQRGTSLTIQCQVDSQVTMMFWYRQQPGQSLTLIATANQGSEATYESGFVIDKFPISRPNLTFSTLTVSNMSPEDSSIYLCSGAHRRGQETQYFGPGTRLLVL.